The clone carrying this T cell receptor beta chain was seen a few times. The antigen remains undetermined. From the RT-PCR reads, TCRdb called clonotypes with MiXCR, one entry per CDR3 protein. The repertoire consists of fewer than 600,000 distinct CDR3 sequences, with under 8.5% occurring once and the leading ten covering roughly 13%. The data were obtained in a study of response to subunit inactivated influenza vaccine. Germline V gives CDR1 KGHSH, CDR2 LQKENI. The CDR3 extends over 14 amino acids. Trimming shortened V by 3 bases and J by 4 bases, and 12 bases separated the two germline ends. Findings and limits, study-wide: New T cells are recruited in small numbers by each seasonal influenza vaccination, according to the authors' suggestion.

V and J are TRBV18 and TRBJ1-1; D perhaps matches TRBD1 (6 bases). This receptor was taken from a man in his fifties or sixties who received an inactivated influenza vaccine. The material sequenced was PBMCs from blood, taken less than 30 months after vaccination. The CDR3 loop is CASSPSKGVTEAFF. For the CDR3, the DNA is TGTGCCAGCTCACCGTCTAAGGGGGTCACTGAAGCTTTCTTT.